This is a list of T cell receptor beta chains from one sample in a study of shared clonotypes between healthy human individuals. Here immunoSEQ multiplex PCR was the method, and the copy in TCRdb shows in-frame clones only, minus some. This table has over 1.5 million clones, 98% appearing once. Sequenced material: naive CD4+ T cells sorted from blood. The receptors stem from a man younger than 40 in good health. The CDR3 runs from the conserved cysteine through the conserved F or W. Each record gives: clone size, V gene, D gene, J gene, CDR3 DNA, CDR3 protein. The D gene is left open where the match is weak. Only some rows state a clone size, as once, few, many or a class for expanded clones.

>.|TRBV9|.|TRBJ2-2
TGTGCCAGCAGCGTAGTGGTTAGCGCGAACACCGGGGAGCTGTTTTTT
CASSVVVSANTGELFF
>.|TRBV29-1|.|TRBJ1-4
TGCAGCGTTGGAAGGTCGGATGAAAAACTGTTTTTT
CSVGRSDEKLFF
>once|TRBV10-3|TRBD2|TRBJ2-1
TGTGCCATCAGACAAGGACTAGCGGGATCGAATGAGCAGTTCTTC
CAIRQGLAGSNEQFF
>.|TRBV20-1|.|TRBJ1-2
TGCAGTGCTAGCCTGAATCTTGGCTACACCTTC
CSASLNLGYTF
>once|TRBV27|.|TRBJ1-2
TGTGCCAGCAGTTACGACTATGGCTACACCTTC
CASSYDYGYTF
>.|TRBV13|TRBD1|TRBJ2-7
TGTGCCAGCAGCTTATACCCCGACAGGGCCTACGAGCAGTACTTC
CASSLYPDRAYEQYF
>.|TRBV9|.|TRBJ2-6
TGTGCCAGCAGCGATTTCTCTGGGGCCAACGTCCTGACTTTC
CASSDFSGANVLTF
>once|TRBV5-4|.|TRBJ2-5
TGTGCCAGCAGCCTGCCAGGACCTCAAGAGACCCAGTACTTC
CASSLPGPQETQYF
>.|TRBV29-1|.|TRBJ2-5
TGCAGCGCCCTAAAGGGGGATTTAGAGACCCAGTACTTC
CSALKGDLETQYF
>.|TRBV15|TRBD2|TRBJ2-1
TGTGCCACCAGCAGAGAGCTAGCGGGCTCCTACAATGAGCAGTTCTTC
CATSRELAGSYNEQFF
>.|TRBV5-4|TRBD1|TRBJ2-3
TGTGCCAGCAGCTTGCCCCGACAGGGAATCACAGATACGCAGTATTTT
CASSLPRQGITDTQYF
>.|TRBV7-2|.|TRBJ2-7
TGTGCCAGCAGCTTCAATATTAGAAAGCAGTACTTC
CASSFNIRKQYF
>.|TRBV6-5|.|TRBJ1-1
TGTGCCAGCAGACGGAGGACATCCAACACTGAAGCTTTCTTT
CASRRRTSNTEAFF
>.|TRBV9|TRBD2|TRBJ2-2
TGTGCCAGCAGCGTAGTTCCTAGCGGGAGGTTAAACACCGGGGAGCTGTTTTTT
CASSVVPSGRLNTGELFF
>.|TRBV28|.|TRBJ2-1
TGTGCCAGCGGACTGGACACTTACAATGAGCAGTTCTTC
CASGLDTYNEQFF
>.|TRBV28|.|TRBJ2-7
TGTGCCAGCAGTTTCAGCAGGGCAACCTACGAGCAGTACTTC
CASSFSRATYEQYF
>.|TRBV21-1|.|TRBJ2-7
TGTGCCAGCAGCAAAGCGCAGTCGGCTAGCGGGAGCTCCTACGAGCAGTACTTC
CASSKAQSASGSSYEQYF
>.|TRBV28|TRBD1|TRBJ2-6
TGTGCCACCTGTACAGGGGCGGCTGGGGCCAACGTCCTGACTTTC
CATCTGAAGANVLTF
>.|TRBV28|.|TRBJ1-5
TGTGCCAGCAGTCTAGGGGCTGGTCAGCCCCAGCATTTT
CASSLGAGQPQHF
>.|TRBV7-9|TRBD1|TRBJ1-5
TGTGCCAGCAGCGTACAGGGGAATCAGCCCCAGCATTTT
CASSVQGNQPQHF
>.|TRBV28|.|TRBJ1-5
TGTGCCAGCAGTTCCAGGGGAAGGGGCGAAGGTCAGCCCCAGCATTTT
CASSSRGRGEGQPQHF
>.|TRBV2|.|TRBJ1-5
TGTGCCAGCAGACGGACATTGTATAGCAATCAGCCCCAGCATTTT
CASRRTLYSNQPQHF
>.|TRBV15|.|TRBJ2-3
TGTGCCACCGGACCTAGGCAGGGTGCAGATACGCAGTATTTT
CATGPRQGADTQYF
>.|TRBV21-1|.|TRBJ2-5
TGTGCCAGCAGCAAAATCGGGCCAGGGGGCCTCTGCGCCCAAGAGACCCAGTACTTC
CASSKIGPGGLCAQETQYF
>.|TRBV28|.|TRBJ2-5
TGTGCCAGCAGTTTAGGGCAGTACACAAGAGAGACCCAGTACTTC
CASSLGQYTRETQYF
>.|TRBV7-8|.|TRBJ2-7
TGTGCCAGCAGCTTAGGTGGGAACAGGGCCTACGAGCAGTACTTC
CASSLGGNRAYEQYF
>.|TRBV6-6|.|TRBJ2-7
TGTGCCAGCAGCCCCGGAAAGAGTCGCCACGAGCAGTACTTC
CASSPGKSRHEQYF
>.|TRBV5-1|.|TRBJ1-1
TGCGCCAGCAATCCTTTCTACACTGAAGCTTTCTTT
CASNPFYTEAFF
>few|TRBV4-1|TRBD2|TRBJ2-7
TGCGCCAGCAGCCAAGAGAGCGGGAGCTCCTACGAGCAGTACTTC
CASSQESGSSYEQYF
>.|TRBV27|TRBD1|TRBJ1-5
TGTGCCAGCAGTCCGGGGACAGTTAGCAATCAGCCCCAGCATTTT
CASSPGTVSNQPQHF
>.|TRBV6-5|TRBD1|TRBJ2-2
TGTGCCAGCAAAGAGGGACAGGGACACACCGGGGAGCTGTTTTTT
CASKEGQGHTGELFF
>.|TRBV5-1|TRBD1|TRBJ2-4
TGCGCCAGCAGCTGGGGGCTAACAGGGGGCCAAAACATTCAGTACTTC
CASSWGLTGGQNIQYF
>.|TRBV14|TRBD2|TRBJ2-1
TGTGCCAGCAGCCAAGATCTTACTAGCGGCCACAATGAGCAGTTCTTC
CASSQDLTSGHNEQFF
>.|TRBV10-3|.|TRBJ2-3
TGTGCCATCAGTGAGTCGGTGTACACAGATACGCAGTATTTT
CAISESVYTDTQYF
>.|TRBV27|TRBD2|TRBJ2-1
TGTGCCAGCAGTTACACTAGCGGGAGCTACAATGAGCAGTTCTTC
CASSYTSGSYNEQFF
>once|TRBV6-5|TRBD1|TRBJ2-7
TGTGCCAGCAGTCCGGACAGGTACGAGCAGTACTTC
CASSPDRYEQYF
>.|TRBV28|.|TRBJ1-5
TGTGCCAGCAGTTGGCGGGGACACCACAATCAGCCCCAGCATTTT
CASSWRGHHNQPQHF
>.|TRBV9|TRBD1|TRBJ2-4
TGTGCCAGCAGTCACAACAGGGGGCCTTCCAAAAACATTCAGTACTTC
CASSHNRGPSKNIQYF
>.|TRBV10-3|.|TRBJ2-5
TGTGCCATCGCTGCGGGATTGGGGGAGACCCAGTACTTC
CAIAAGLGETQYF
>.|TRBV28|TRBD1|TRBJ2-1
TGTGCCAGCAGTTCGCGGGGACAGGGGGGATATGAGCAGTTCTTC
CASSSRGQGGYEQFF
>.|TRBV5-1|.|TRBJ2-3
TGCGCCAGCAGCCGTTCCGGTACGAGCACAGATACGCAGTATTTT
CASSRSGTSTDTQYF
>.|TRBV6-5|.|TRBJ2-7
TGTGCCTCCCGGATAGGGGGCGAGCAGTACTTC
CASRIGGEQYF
>.|TRBV18|TRBD1|TRBJ2-1
TGTGCCAGCTCACCGACAGGGCCTTCCTACAATGAGCAGTTCTTC
CASSPTGPSYNEQFF
>once|TRBV20-1|.|TRBJ2-3
TGCAGTGCTAGTCCAACAGATACGCAGTATTTT
CSASPTDTQYF
>.|TRBV4-1|TRBD2|TRBJ2-7
TGCGCCAGCAGCCAAGGCCCTAGCGGGATAAACGAGCAGTACTTC
CASSQGPSGINEQYF
>.|TRBV5-1|.|TRBJ1-1
TGCGCCAGCAGCTTGGGACATAAGGACACTGAAGCTTTCTTT
CASSLGHKDTEAFF
>.|TRBV14|.|TRBJ2-7
TGTGCCAGCAGCCAAACGTCAACCCAGTACTTC
CASSQTSTQYF
>.|TRBV18|TRBD1|TRBJ2-7
TGTGCCAGCTCGCCCTCGGACAGGGGCCACGAGCAGTACTTC
CASSPSDRGHEQYF
>.|TRBV19|.|TRBJ2-5
TGTGCCAGTAGTCCCTTGGACCGCCAAGAGACCCAGTACTTC
CASSPLDRQETQYF
>.|TRBV5-4|.|TRBJ2-2
TGTGCCAGCAGCTTGTCCAGGCTCGGCACCGGGGAGCTGTTTTTT
CASSLSRLGTGELFF
>.|TRBV6-5|.|TRBJ2-5
TGTGCCAGCAGTAGCCACAGGAATACTCAAGAGACCCAGTACTTC
CASSSHRNTQETQYF
>.|TRBV14|.|TRBJ1-1
TGTGCCAGCAGTGAGAAACCGAACACTGAAGCTTTCTTT
CASSEKPNTEAFF
>.|TRBV6-5|TRBD1|TRBJ1-3
TGTGCCAGCAGTTCCCCACAGGGGGCTGTAAACACCATATATTTT
CASSSPQGAVNTIYF
>.|TRBV21-1|.|TRBJ2-1
TGTGCCAGCAGCATGCCAACGACTAGCGGCTCCTACAATGAGCAGTTCTTC
CASSMPTTSGSYNEQFF
>few|TRBV6-1|TRBD1|TRBJ1-2
TGTGCCAGCAGTGAAGACAGGGGATGGTATGGCTACACCTTC
CASSEDRGWYGYTF
>.|TRBV30|.|TRBJ1-1
TGTGCCTCCCGCCCGGCAGCGAACACTGAAGCTTTCTTT
CASRPAANTEAFF
>.|TRBV2|TRBD1|TRBJ2-7
TGTGCCAGCAGTCCATGGGACAGGGGGCGCTACGAGCAGTACTTC
CASSPWDRGRYEQYF
>.|TRBV9|TRBD1|TRBJ1-1
TGTGCCAGCAGCCCCCGACAGGGCTCCAGTGAAGCTTTCTTT
CASSPRQGSSEAFF
>.|TRBV28|.|TRBJ1-5
TGTGCCAGCACCCAATCTGAGGATCAGCCCCAGCATTTT
CASTQSEDQPQHF